A single sample is the source of the 18 T cell receptor beta chains below, sequenced in a study of T cells after yellow fever vaccination. MiXCR was run by TCRdb on the 5' RACE reads, yielding one entry per CDR3 protein. The sample includes some 500,000 distinct CDR3 sequences, 13% of them seen just once. The sequenced sample was PBMCs, obtained on the day of the yellow fever booster vaccination. Receptor source: a man aged 25-45 years who received the YFV17D yellow fever vaccine.

This clonotype was counted only a few times. The chain couples TRBV20-1 to TRBJ1-1; a weak D match, TRBD1 (6 bases). V was cut by 3 bases and J by 0 bases, with 11 bases left in between. The CDR3 consists of 14 residues. Germline V CDR1 and CDR2: DFQATT, SNEGSKA (reference sequence). CDR3 in DNA: TGCAGTGCTAGTCTAGCAGGGGTGAACACTGAAGCTTTCTTT. Protein sequence: CSASLAGVNTEAFF.

DNA for the CDR3: TGTGCCACCAGTGAGGGACAGGGCACAGATACGCAGTATTTT. This encodes CATSEGQGTDTQYF. This sequence joins TRBV24-1 and TRBJ2-3; TRBD1 agrees at 8 bases. In germline, CDR1 is KGHDR, CDR2 SFDVKD. V shed 4 bases, J shed 1 base, and the junction held 0 bases outside the gene matches. The CDR3 sequence is 14 residues long.

This rearrangement joins TRBV6-2 or TRBV6-3 to TRBJ2-1; D unresolved. Trimming pared 4 bases from V and 8 bases from J, leaving 18 bases between. The CDR3 runs to 15 residues. The germline V gene has CDR1 MNHEY and CDR2 SVGEGT. Here the CDR3 reads CASSFPGQDLHEQFF. As DNA, the CDR3 is TGTGCCAGCAGTTTCCCGGGCCAGGACCTCCATGAGCAGTTCTTC.

The chain employs TRBV7-2 and TRBJ2-2; D possibly matches TRBD1 or TRBD2 (5 bases each). This CDR3 spans 15 amino acids. V lost 4 bases to trimming and J lost 7 bases, with 16 bases between them. CDR1 and CDR2 (germline): SGHTA, FQGNSA. CDR3 nucleotides: TGTGCCAGCAGCTCATCCAGGGAGAGAGGCGGGGAGCTGTTTTTT. Translating gives CASSSSRERGGELFF.

This clonotype was observed a handful of times. The chain is built from TRBV7-2 and TRBJ2-2; 7 nucleotides line up with TRBD2. The CDR3 covers 15 residues. Germline CDR1 is SGHTA and CDR2 is FQGNSA. V dropped 8 bases and J dropped 1; count of bases not matched to a gene: 7. The CDR3 DNA is TGTGCCAGCCGCTCCGGGACTATGAACACCGGGGAGCTGTTTTTT. Its protein product is CASRSGTMNTGELFF.

This chain links TRBV29-1 with TRBJ2-5; 8 nucleotides agree with TRBD2. The CDR3 runs to 12 residues. The junction had 6 bases not matched to a gene; V was cut back by 7 bases and J by 5 bases. Germline CDR1 SQVTM, CDR2 ANQGSEA. The CDR3 region is CSGSGTSETQYF. CDR3 DNA: TGCAGCGGATCCGGGACTAGTGAGACCCAGTACTTC.

This clonotype was observed a few times. The V and J genes are TRBV14 and TRBJ2-7, with 9 bases lining up with TRBD2. V gave up 3 bases and J gave up 8 bases; unmatched junction bases: 2. This CDR3 has 12 amino acids. Germline V CDR1 and CDR2: SGHDN, FVKESK. CDR3 in amino acids: CASSQLAGKQYF. The DNA of the CDR3 is TGTGCCAGCAGCCAGCTAGCGGGAAAGCAGTACTTC.

This sequence joins TRBV9 and TRBJ2-1; D is undetermined. V lost 1 base and J 5 bases, leaving 16 bases between the germline ends. In germline, CDR1 is SGDLS, CDR2 YYNGEE. This CDR3 comprises 16 residues. The CDR3 DNA follows: TGTGCCAGCAGCGTATTTTCAGGATACGCTAACAATGAGCAGTTCTTC. Its protein is CASSVFSGYANNEQFF.

The rearrangement links TRBV11-1 to TRBJ2-3; 11 nucleotides align to TRBD2. This CDR3 contains 18 residues. Losses at the gene ends were 8 bases for V and 1 base for J; bases not matched to a gene: 14. CDR1 is SGHAT, CDR2 FQDESV, per germline (reference sequence). The DNA for the CDR3 is TGTGCCAGCTGGGGGGCTAGCGGGAGGAGGAAAGGCACAGATACGCAGTATTTT. Encoded protein: CASWGASGRRKGTDTQYF.

This clonotype was observed a handful of times. This chain connects TRBV20-1 to TRBJ2-1; possibly TRBD1 or TRBD2 for D (5 bases each). Trimming took off 0 bases at V and 11 bases at J, with 17 bases between the two ends. The CDR3 runs to 14 residues. Looked up from germline, CDR1 is DFQATT and CDR2 is SNEGSKA (reference sequence). CDR3 coding DNA: TGCAGTGCTAGAGAAGTTAGGGACCGAGCACAGCAGTTCTTC. It specifies CSAREVRDRAQQFF.

The chain recombines TRBV7-6 with TRBJ2-5, with TRBD1 as a possible D gene (5 bases). Between the trimmed V and J ends, which lost 10 bases and 2 bases, there was a span of 14 bases. This CDR3 region has 13 residues. Per the germline V gene, CDR1 is SGHVS and CDR2 is FNYEAQ. The CDR3, as DNA: TGTGCCACTTCGGTCCAGGGACAAGAGACCCAGTACTTC. It yields the protein CATSVQGQETQYF.

This clonotype was counted ten times or more. The chain joins TRBV3-1 to TRBJ2-5; possibly TRBD2 for D (6 bases). Germline assignment: CDR1 LGHDT and CDR2 YNNKEL (reference sequence). The CDR3 is made up of 14 amino acids. V lost 4 bases and J 4 bases, leaving 13 bases between the germline ends. CDR3 DNA sequence: TGTGCCAGCAGCCTTGCGGCCGGGGGAGAGACCCAGTACTTC. This codes for CASSLAAGGETQYF.

The chain is built from TRBV5-6 and TRBJ2-3; 8 bases line up with TRBD2. The CDR3 is 16 amino acids. Germline V gene data show CDR1 as SGHDT and CDR2 as YYEEEE. With 4 bases clipped from V and 5 bases from J, the junction kept 12 bases outside the gene matches. The CDR3 reads CASSGGSGSFRDTQYF. The CDR3 coding sequence is TGTGCCAGCAGCGGGGGAAGCGGGAGTTTTAGAGATACGCAGTATTTT. The whole variable domain, filled in from reference TRBV5-6 and TRBJ2-3, reads DAGVTQSPTHLIKTRGQQVTLRCSPKSGHDTVSWYQQALGQGPQFIFQYYEEEERQRGNFPDRFSGHQFPNYSSELNVNALLLGDSALYLCASSGGSGSFRDTQYFGPGTRLTVL.

The rearrangement joins TRBV29-1 to TRBJ2-7; D is undetermined. V shed 3 bases and J shed 4 bases, with 7 bases lying between them. Germline assignment: CDR1 SQVTM and CDR2 ANQGSEA. The CDR3 has 11 amino acids. The CDR3 reads CSVDHGYEQYF. For the CDR3, the DNA is TGCAGCGTTGACCATGGGTACGAGCAGTACTTC.

The chain employs TRBV6-1 and TRBJ2-7, with 12 positions matching TRBD2. Looked up from germline, CDR1 is MNHNS and CDR2 is SASEGT. This CDR3 comprises 16 residues. Unmatched junction bases numbered 6, after V lost 6 bases and J lost 0 bases. As DNA, the CDR3 is TGTGCCAGCAGATCCCCGACTAGCGGGAGCTCCTACGAGCAGTACTTC. Amino acids: CASRSPTSGSSYEQYF.

The sample holds a few counts of this clonotype. The gene calls are TRBV6-2 or TRBV6-3 and TRBJ1-5, with 9 positions matching TRBD1. Germline lookup yields CDR1 MNHEY and CDR2 SVGEGT. CDR3 length: 15 residues. Trimming took 4 bases from V and 4 from J; bases not matched to a gene: 5. The CDR3, as DNA: TGTGCCAGCAGTTTACCGGGACAGGGTAATCAGCCCCAGCATTTT. Amino acid sequence: CASSLPGQGNQPQHF.

Ten or more counts support this clonotype. This chain links TRBV12-3 or TRBV12-4 with TRBJ2-7, with 7 bases that match TRBD2. CDR3 length equals 12 residues. Trimming took 6 bases from V and 4 from J; bases not matched to a gene: 3. The CDR3 loop is CASSMGGYEQYF. DNA of the CDR3: TGTGCCAGCAGCATGGGGGGGTACGAGCAGTACTTC.

The V call is TRBV20-1, the J call TRBJ2-5; 7 nucleotides align to TRBD2. Germline V gives CDR1 DFQATT, CDR2 SNEGSKA (reference sequence). The length of the CDR3 is 14 residues. The V gene end was trimmed by 0 bases and the J gene end by 4 bases; junction bases not matched to a gene: 5. CDR3 protein: CSARDSGRGETQYF. The CDR3 bases are TGCAGTGCTAGAGATTCGGGGAGGGGAGAGACCCAGTACTTC.